This TCR beta chain originates from a study of blood T cell repertoires in COVID-19. Across the whole study: PBMCs, B-cell-depleted T cells, or T cells provided the cDNA or gDNA that made up the material.

In the study's own analysis: Nucleated cell number was recorded as an estimate derived from reference gene primer amplification. The protocol was immunoSEQ multiplex PCR, while the TCRdb copy is restricted to in-frame clones and leaves out a portion. Clone size and the V and J calls come from that table; the DNA yielded D and trimming. Of 300,000 to 400,000 clones in the sample, 85% to 90% were seen once. Recruitment covered 25 or so US areas and drew participants whose ages spanned about 18 to 100 years. The germline V gene encodes CDR1 MNHNS and CDR2 SASEGT. The CDR3 is 18 residues long. Losses at the gene ends were 1 base for V and 5 bases for J; bases not matched to a gene: 9.

V usage is TRBV6-1 and J usage is TRBJ2-5; 14 bases align to TRBD2. Material: PBMCs or T cells enriched from blood (not recorded which). The receptor was derived from a man in his late teens or twenties who had recovered from COVID-19. This chain's CDR3 is CASSEGLAGGPRRETQYF. DNA of the CDR3: TGTGCCAGCAGTGAAGGACTAGCGGGGGGGCCGAGGCGTGAGACCCAGTACTTC.